The 31 T cell receptor beta chains presented below share a single source sample, sequenced in a study of CXCR3-negative and CXCR3-positive naive CD8 T cells. 5' RACE with UMI labels generated the TRB cDNA libraries. TCRdb reworked the 5' RACE reads into one entry per CDR3 protein, no DNA. The sample shows about 45,000 distinct CDR3 sequences, and 2.5% sits with its ten largest clones. The sample comprised naive CXCR3- CD8+ T cells from blood. The subset: CD45RO-CCR7+CD27+CD95- naive CD8+ T cells lacking CXCR3 (TNR3-). The receptors shown here come from a human donor in good health. Some clones in this sample may be carry-over from other donors' samples.

CDR3 protein: CSVQTEGIYYEQYF. The gene calls are TRBV29-1 and TRBJ2-7. Germline-derived CDR1 and CDR2 are SQVTM and ANQGSEA. This CDR3 region has 14 residues.

This chain joins TRBV29-1 and TRBJ2-1; checking the TCRdb D call of TRBD1 is not possible without DNA. Per germline, CDR1 SQVTM and CDR2 ANQGSEA. The CDR3 has 14 amino acids. CDR3 residues: CSVERDRSYNEQFF.

J is TRBJ1-5 and V is TRBV24-1; checking the TCRdb D call of TRBD1 is not possible without DNA. The germline CDR1 and CDR2 sequences are KGHDR and SFDVKD. The CDR3 spans 18 residues. The CDR3 spells CATSICGLGARSNQPQHF.

The rearrangement joins TRBV3-1 to TRBJ2-1; as DNA is missing, the TRBD2 call by TCRdb cannot be tested. Looked up from germline, CDR1 is LGHDT and CDR2 is YNNKEL (reference sequence). The CDR3 runs 17 residues. CDR3 protein: CASSPMLSGSFYNEQFF.

The CDR3 is CASSPKLKREKVHRELFF. The chain couples TRBV12-3 or TRBV12-4 to TRBJ2-2; no DNA is available, so the TRBD2 call from TCRdb remains unchecked. The CDR3 covers 18 residues.

V gene TRBV5-6 combines with J gene TRBJ2-5. There are 14 residues in the CDR3. Germline CDR1 is SGHDT and CDR2 is YYEEEE. CDR3 protein: CASSLVGIEETQYF.

This clonotype registers medium-sized by frequency. The chain has TRBV4-3 and TRBJ2-7; lacking DNA, the TRBD1 call made by TCRdb goes unchecked. The length of the CDR3 is 16 residues. CDR1 is LGHNA, CDR2 YSLEER, per germline. The CDR3 reads CASSQDASGTPWEQYF.

CDR3 region: CSALTGVYEQYF. The J gene is TRBJ2-7, the V gene TRBV29-1; TCRdb calls TRBD1, which cannot be checked without DNA. CDR1 is SQVTM and CDR2 is ANQGSEA in the germline V gene. The CDR3 totals 12 residues.

This rearrangement joins TRBV20-1 to TRBJ2-1; TCRdb names TRBD2, which stays unverified in the absence of DNA. CDR1 is DFQATT, CDR2 SNEGSKA, per germline (reference sequence). CDR3 size: 16 residues. The CDR3 loop reads CSAPGGGGSSYNEQFF.

The chain's CDR3 is CSVNCGLAVLVEAKNIQYF. The rearrangement uses TRBV29-1 and TRBJ2-4; TCRdb selects TRBD2, and the lack of DNA leaves this call unchecked. The CDR3 loop spans 19 amino acids. The germline gives CDR1 SQVTM, CDR2 ANQGSEA.

This chain links TRBV29-1 with TRBJ2-7; the D call of TRBD2 rests on TCRdb alone, since no DNA is present to check it. This CDR3 contains 15 residues. Germline loops: CDR1 SQVTM, CDR2 ANQGSEA. The CDR3 loop reads CSVLGTSGRAYEQYF.

The gene calls are TRBV28 and TRBJ2-1; TCRdb names TRBD2, which stays unverified in the absence of DNA. The CDR3 has 13 residues. Germline V gene lookup returns CDR1 MDHEN and CDR2 SYDVKM. The CDR3 here is CASSLQAGAAQFF.

The chain employs TRBV12-3 or TRBV12-4 and TRBJ2-7; lacking DNA, the TRBD1 call made by TCRdb goes unchecked. The CDR3 runs 14 residues. The CDR3 region is CASRNRDRGPEQYF.

J is TRBJ2-1 and V is TRBV20-1. CDR1 and CDR2 (germline): DFQATT, SNEGSKA (reference sequence). The CDR3 runs to 15 residues. The CDR3 loop reads CSARDVLVGLDEQFF.

This chain's CDR3 is CSVGLAGYEQYF. The chain is built from TRBV20-1 and TRBJ2-7; checking the TCRdb D call of TRBD2 is not possible without DNA. In germline, CDR1 is DFQATT, CDR2 SNEGSKA (reference sequence). This CDR3 region has 12 residues.

The chain links TRBV12-3 or TRBV12-4 to TRBJ2-2; checking the TCRdb D call of TRBD1 is not possible without DNA. The CDR3 is 13 residues long. The CDR3 is CASSPPTPGELFF.

The chain recombines TRBV29-1 with TRBJ2-7; TCRdb's assignment of TRBD1 cannot be checked, as there is no DNA. CDR1 and CDR2 (germline): SQVTM, ANQGSEA. This CDR3 has 11 amino acids. CDR3 loop: CSGATGYEQYF.

The V call is TRBV5-1, the J call TRBJ2-4. The CDR3 contains 14 residues. Germline CDR1 reads SGHRS; CDR2 reads YFSETQ. The CDR3 reads CASSLGTAKNIQYF.

This rearrangement joins TRBV28 to TRBJ2-3. The germline CDR1 and CDR2 sequences are MDHEN and SYDVKM. The CDR3 runs to 13 residues. The CDR3 sequence is CASSLGWTDTQYF. Combining the CDR3 with reference TRBV28 and TRBJ2-3 gives the whole variable domain DVKVTQSSRYLVKRTGEKVFLECVQDMDHENMFWYRQDPGLGLRLIYFSYDVKMKEKGDIPEGYSVSREKKERFSLILESASTNQTSMYLCASSLGWTDTQYFGPGTRLTVL.

The genes are TRBV15 and TRBJ2-2; the D call of TRBD1 rests on TCRdb alone, since no DNA is present to check it. The CDR3 is made up of 13 amino acids. CDR1 is LNHNV, CDR2 YYDKDF, per germline (reference sequence). CDR3 amino acids: CATGRENTGELFF. Drawing the rest from reference TRBV15 and TRBJ2-2, the complete variable domain is DAMVIQNPRYQVTQFGKPVTLSCSQTLNHNVMYWYQQKSSQAPKLLFHYYDKDFNNEADTPDNFQSRRPNTSFCFLDIRSPGLGDTAMYLCATGRENTGELFFGEGSRLTVL.

The chain uses TRBV29-1 and TRBJ2-1; TCRdb's D gene call, TRBD1, goes unchecked for lack of DNA. Germline V gene lookup returns CDR1 SQVTM and CDR2 ANQGSEA. This CDR3 has 11 amino acids. CDR3: CSPRVRDEQFF.

The genes are TRBV5-1 and TRBJ2-7; there is no DNA to check the TCRdb D call of TRBD1. This CDR3 has 16 residues. Germline V gene data show CDR1 as SGHRS and CDR2 as YFSETQ. The CDR3 is CASSLIAPGPSYEQYF.

This chain joins TRBV29-1 and TRBJ2-7; the TCRdb D gene call, TRBD1, has no DNA to confirm it. The CDR3 contains 15 residues. Germline-derived CDR1 and CDR2 are SQVTM and ANQGSEA. The CDR3 loop reads CSVEGTGTKPYEQYF.

The chain couples TRBV29-1 to TRBJ2-3; TCRdb designates TRBD2, a call that cannot be tested without DNA. CDR3 size: 14 residues. Germline V gene data show CDR1 as SQVTM and CDR2 as ANQGSEA. CDR3 amino acids: CSADGTPSTDTQYF.

The V gene is TRBV5-1, the J gene TRBJ2-1; TCRdb indicates TRBD1, and absent DNA this call remains unverified. The germline gives CDR1 SGHRS, CDR2 YFSETQ. The CDR3 covers 17 residues. The CDR3 loop reads CASSFRQAQHTGDEQFF.

The chain employs TRBV6-2 or TRBV6-3 and TRBJ1-2. The germline gives CDR1 MNHEY, CDR2 SVGEGT. There are 11 residues in the CDR3. This CDR3 is CASSWGYGYTF.

The chain is built from TRBV28 and TRBJ2-1. In germline, CDR1 is MDHEN, CDR2 SYDVKM. This CDR3 has 15 amino acids. CDR3 residues: CASTDARSSYNEQFF.

The rearrangement joins TRBV9 to TRBJ2-1; the D gene TCRdb calls, TRBD1, cannot be checked with no DNA. CDR1 and CDR2 from the germline V gene are SGDLS and YYNGEE. The CDR3 length is 15 residues. CDR3 sequence: CASSVAGGSYNEQFF.

The V gene is TRBV28, the J gene TRBJ2-5. Per the germline V gene, CDR1 is MDHEN and CDR2 is SYDVKM. This CDR3 comprises 17 residues. The CDR3 sequence: CASSQQSEGPYQETQYF.

The rearrangement links TRBV29-1 to TRBJ2-3; TCRdb's assignment of TRBD2 cannot be checked, as there is no DNA. This CDR3 spans 14 amino acids. Per germline, CDR1 SQVTM and CDR2 ANQGSEA. CDR3 region: CSVQTSGGTDTQYF.

The CDR3 reads CASSTPDRNTEAFF. This chain joins TRBV6-5 and TRBJ1-1. This CDR3 contains 14 residues. Per the germline V gene, CDR1 is MNHEY and CDR2 is SVGAGI.